The source of this T cell receptor beta chain is a study of T-cell reconstitution after alpha-beta-depleted transplantation in children (dated by TCRdb to 2015 to 2016). General notes on the study: The study quantitatively tracked T-cell immune reconstitution after TCRalphabeta/CD19-depleted allogeneic hematopoietic cell transplantation in children using TCR repertoire profiling.

This clonotype turned up a few times. The specificity of this receptor is unknown. No base quality information exists; no much larger clone differs at one position. For CDR1 and CDR2, the germline V gene lists SQVTM and ANQGSEA. The CDR3 spans 15 residues, from the cysteine through the phenylalanine. Only the CDR3 part of the read is kept: 45 bases, read in frame from the first base. V lost 4 bases and J lost 4 bases, and the count of bases not matched to a germline gene is 9. The receptor library was made with PCR. The sequencer was an Illumina HiSeq 2500. Molecular barcoding was employed in the preparation of TCR libraries, with unique molecular identifiers being used to normalize TCRbeta repertoire quantification. TCRdb's own reprocessing of the public reads used fastp at Q25 and MiXCR and kept productive beta chains. When rows share a CDR3 protein, they turn into one entry using the most common DNA and genes. Recorded for this sample are around 410,000 distinct CDR3 sequences; around 9.9% of them occurred a single time. The ten largest clones represent over 4.5% of the sample.

The specimen was PBMCs from the stem cell graft donor, collected from the stem cell graft. The chain couples TRBV29-1 to TRBJ1-4, with TRBD1 identical over 7 junction bases. The clonotype was recovered from a human donor who donated a stem cell graft to a child with acute myeloid leukemia. The nucleotides are TGCAGCGTTGGGGGGCGACAGGGTGATAATGAAAAACTGTTTTTT. Its translation reads: CSVGGRQGDNEKLFF.